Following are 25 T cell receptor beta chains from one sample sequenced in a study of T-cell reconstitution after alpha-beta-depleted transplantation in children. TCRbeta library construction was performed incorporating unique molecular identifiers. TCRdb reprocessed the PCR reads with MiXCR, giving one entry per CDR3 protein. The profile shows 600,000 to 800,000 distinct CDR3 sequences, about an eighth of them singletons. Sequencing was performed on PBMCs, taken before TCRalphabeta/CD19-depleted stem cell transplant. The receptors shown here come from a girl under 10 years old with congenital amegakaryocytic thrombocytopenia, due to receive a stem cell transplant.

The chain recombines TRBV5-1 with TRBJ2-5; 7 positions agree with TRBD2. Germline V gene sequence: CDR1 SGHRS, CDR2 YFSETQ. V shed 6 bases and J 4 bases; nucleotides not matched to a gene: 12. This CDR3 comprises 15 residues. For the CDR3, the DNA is TGCGCCAGCACCCGCATGCGCGGGGGATCAGAGACCCAGTACTTC. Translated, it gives CASTRMRGGSETQYF.

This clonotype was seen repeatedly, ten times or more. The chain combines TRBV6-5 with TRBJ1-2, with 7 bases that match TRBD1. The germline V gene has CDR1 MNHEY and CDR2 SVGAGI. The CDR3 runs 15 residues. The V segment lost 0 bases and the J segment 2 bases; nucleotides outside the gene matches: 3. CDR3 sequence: CASSYSRGLNYGYTF. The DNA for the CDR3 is TGTGCCAGCAGTTACTCGAGGGGGCTCAACTATGGCTACACCTTC.

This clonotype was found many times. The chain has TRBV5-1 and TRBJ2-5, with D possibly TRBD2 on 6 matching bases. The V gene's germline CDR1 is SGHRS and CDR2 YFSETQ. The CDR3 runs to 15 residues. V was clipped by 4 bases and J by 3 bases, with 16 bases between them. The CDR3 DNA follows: TGCGCCAGCAGCGCGGCGGGACTTTGGAAAGAGACCCAGTACTTC. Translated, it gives CASSAAGLWKETQYF.

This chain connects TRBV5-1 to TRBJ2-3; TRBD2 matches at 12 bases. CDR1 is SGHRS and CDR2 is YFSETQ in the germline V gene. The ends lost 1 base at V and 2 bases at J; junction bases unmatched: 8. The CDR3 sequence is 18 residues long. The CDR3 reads CASSLNVRTSGITDTQYF. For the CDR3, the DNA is TGCGCCAGCAGCTTGAATGTTAGGACTAGCGGGATCACAGATACGCAGTATTTT.

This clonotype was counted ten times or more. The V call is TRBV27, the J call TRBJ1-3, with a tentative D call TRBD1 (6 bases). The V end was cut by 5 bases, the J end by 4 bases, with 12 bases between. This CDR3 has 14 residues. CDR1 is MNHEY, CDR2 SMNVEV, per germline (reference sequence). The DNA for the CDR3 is TGTGCCAGCAGTCTCTCCGGGACAGGAAACACCATATATTTT. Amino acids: CASSLSGTGNTIYF.

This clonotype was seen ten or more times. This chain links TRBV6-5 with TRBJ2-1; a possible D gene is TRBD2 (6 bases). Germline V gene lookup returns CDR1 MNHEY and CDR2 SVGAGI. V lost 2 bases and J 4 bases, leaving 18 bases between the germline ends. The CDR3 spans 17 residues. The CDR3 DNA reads TGTGCCAGCAGTTACAGATTTCCGCCTAGCGCGTACAATGAGCAGTTCTTC. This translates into CASSYRFPPSAYNEQFF.

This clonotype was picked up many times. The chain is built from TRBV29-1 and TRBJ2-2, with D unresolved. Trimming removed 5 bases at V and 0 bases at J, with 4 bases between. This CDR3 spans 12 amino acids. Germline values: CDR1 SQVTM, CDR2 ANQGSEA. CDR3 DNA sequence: TGCAGCGTTAAAGCGAACACCGGGGAGCTGTTTTTT. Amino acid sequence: CSVKANTGELFF.

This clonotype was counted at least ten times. CDR3 sequence (DNA): TGTGCCAGCAGTTTAGGAGCGGGAACCTATAGCACAGATACGCAGTATTTT. The encoded protein is CASSLGAGTYSTDTQYF. This sequence joins TRBV12-3 or TRBV12-4 and TRBJ2-3; 7 positions agree with TRBD2. CDR3 length: 17 amino acids. V trimming: 1 base; J trimming: 0 bases; junction bases outside the gene matches: 7.

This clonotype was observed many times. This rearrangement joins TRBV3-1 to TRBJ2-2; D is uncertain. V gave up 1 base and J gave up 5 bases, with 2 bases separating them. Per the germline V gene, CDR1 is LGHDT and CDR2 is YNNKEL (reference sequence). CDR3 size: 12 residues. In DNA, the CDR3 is TGTGCCAGCAGCCAAGTTACCGGGGAGCTGTTTTTT. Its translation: CASSQVTGELFF. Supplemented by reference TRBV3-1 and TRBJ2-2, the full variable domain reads DTAVSQTPKYLVTQMGNDKSIKCEQNLGHDTMYWYKQDSKKFLKIMFSYNNKELIINETVPNRFSPKSPDKAHLNLHINSLELGDSAVYFCASSQVTGELFFGEGSRLTVL.

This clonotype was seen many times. In DNA, the CDR3 is TGTGCCAGCAGTTACACTTTTTCGGATGAAGCTTTCTTT. Amino acid sequence: CASSYTFSDEAFF. This rearrangement joins TRBV6-6 to TRBJ1-1; D remains ambiguous. Germline-derived CDR1 and CDR2 are MNHNY and SVGAGI (reference sequence). V lost 2 bases and J 7 bases, leaving 11 bases between the germline ends. The CDR3 is 13 amino acids.

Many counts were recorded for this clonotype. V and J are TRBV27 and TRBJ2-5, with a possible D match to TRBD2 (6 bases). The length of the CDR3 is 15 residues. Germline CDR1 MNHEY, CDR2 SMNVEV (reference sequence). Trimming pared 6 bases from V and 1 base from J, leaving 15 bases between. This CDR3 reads CASSLSLAVQETQYF. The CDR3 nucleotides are TGTGCCAGCAGCCTATCGTTAGCGGTCCAAGAGACCCAGTACTTC.

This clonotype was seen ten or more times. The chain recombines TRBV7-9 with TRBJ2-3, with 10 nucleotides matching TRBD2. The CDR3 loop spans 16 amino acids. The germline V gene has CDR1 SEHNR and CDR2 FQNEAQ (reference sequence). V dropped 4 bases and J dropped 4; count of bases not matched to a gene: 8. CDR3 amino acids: CASSSLSGRAADTQYF. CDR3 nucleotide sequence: TGTGCCAGCAGCTCCCTGAGCGGGAGGGCTGCAGATACGCAGTATTTT. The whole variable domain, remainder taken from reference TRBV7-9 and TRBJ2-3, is DTGVSQNPRHKITKRGQNVTFRCDPISEHNRLYWYRQTLGQGPEFLTYFQNEAQLEKSRLLSDRFSAERPKGSFSTLEIQRTEQGDSAMYLCASSSLSGRAADTQYFGPGTRLTVL.

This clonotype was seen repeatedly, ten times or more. CDR3 in amino acids: CSVEVAGGPTDTQYF. CDR3 coding DNA: TGCAGCGTTGAAGTAGCGGGAGGGCCAACAGATACGCAGTATTTT. The genes are TRBV29-1 and TRBJ2-3, with TRBD2 matching 11 bases. Germline CDR1 and CDR2: SQVTM and ANQGSEA. V lost 1 base, J lost 3 bases, and 3 bases stayed unmatched. This CDR3 spans 15 amino acids.

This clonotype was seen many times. The DNA for the CDR3 is TGTGCCAGCAGTTTTGCCGTGGCGCCTTACGAGCAGTACTTC. It encodes CASSFAVAPYEQYF. The V call is TRBV12-3 or TRBV12-4, the J call TRBJ2-7; D is unclear. The CDR3 has 14 amino acids. The V end lost 3 bases, the J end lost 4 bases, and 13 bases lay between the germline ends.

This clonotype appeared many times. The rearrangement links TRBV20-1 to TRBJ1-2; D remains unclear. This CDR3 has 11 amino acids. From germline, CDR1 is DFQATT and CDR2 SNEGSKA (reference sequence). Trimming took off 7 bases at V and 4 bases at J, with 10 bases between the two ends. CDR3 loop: CSVPDFYGYTF. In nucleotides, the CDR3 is TGCAGTGTCCCGGACTTCTATGGCTACACCTTC.

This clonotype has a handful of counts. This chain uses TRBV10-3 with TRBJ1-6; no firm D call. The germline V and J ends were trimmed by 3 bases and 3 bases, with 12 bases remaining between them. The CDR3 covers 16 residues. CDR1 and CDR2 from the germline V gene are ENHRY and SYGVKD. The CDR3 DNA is TGTGCCATCAGTGAAAATTCAGGAGACTATAATTCACCCCTCCACTTT. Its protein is CAISENSGDYNSPLHF.

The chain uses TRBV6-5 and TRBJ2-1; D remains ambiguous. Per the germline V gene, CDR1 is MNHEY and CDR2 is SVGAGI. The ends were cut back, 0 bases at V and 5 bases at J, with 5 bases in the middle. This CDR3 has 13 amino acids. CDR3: CASSYSTDNEQFF. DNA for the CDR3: TGTGCCAGCAGTTACTCCACCGACAATGAGCAGTTCTTC.

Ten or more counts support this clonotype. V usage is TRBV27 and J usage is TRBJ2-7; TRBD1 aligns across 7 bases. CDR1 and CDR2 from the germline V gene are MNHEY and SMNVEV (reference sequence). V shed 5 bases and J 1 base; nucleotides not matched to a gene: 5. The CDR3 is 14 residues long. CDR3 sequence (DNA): TGTGCCAGCAGTGCTCACAGGGGTTCCTACGAGCAGTACTTC. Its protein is CASSAHRGSYEQYF.

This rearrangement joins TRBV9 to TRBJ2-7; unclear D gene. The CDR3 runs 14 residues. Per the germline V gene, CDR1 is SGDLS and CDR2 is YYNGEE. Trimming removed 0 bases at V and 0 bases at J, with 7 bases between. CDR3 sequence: CASSVDSGSYEQYF. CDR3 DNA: TGTGCCAGCAGCGTAGACAGTGGCTCCTACGAGCAGTACTTC.

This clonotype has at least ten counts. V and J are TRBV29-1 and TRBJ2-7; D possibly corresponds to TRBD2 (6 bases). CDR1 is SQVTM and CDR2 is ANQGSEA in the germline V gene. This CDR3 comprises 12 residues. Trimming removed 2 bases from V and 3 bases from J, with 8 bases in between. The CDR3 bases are TGCAGCGTTGAACTGGGGGGCTACGAGCAGTACTTC. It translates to CSVELGGYEQYF.

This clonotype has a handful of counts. The CDR3 region is CASLRPTGELFF. DNA of the CDR3: TGTGCCAGCCTTAGACCCACCGGGGAGCTGTTTTTT. The rearrangement joins TRBV25-1 to TRBJ2-2; D gene unclear. The V end lost 8 bases, the J end lost 4 bases, and 8 bases lay between the germline ends. The CDR3 spans 12 residues. From germline, CDR1 is MGHDK and CDR2 SYGVNS.

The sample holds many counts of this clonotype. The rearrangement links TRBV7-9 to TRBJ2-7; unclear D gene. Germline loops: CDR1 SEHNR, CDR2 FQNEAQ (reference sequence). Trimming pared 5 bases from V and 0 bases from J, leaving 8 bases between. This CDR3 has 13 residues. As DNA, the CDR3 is TGTGCCAGCAGCCTCGACGCCTCCTACGAGCAGTACTTC. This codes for CASSLDASYEQYF.

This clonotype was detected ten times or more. In DNA, the CDR3 is TGTGCCAGCAGTTTCCCCCAGCTGAATGAAAAACTGTTTTTT. Amino acids: CASSFPQLNEKLFF. The genes are TRBV28 and TRBJ1-4; no clear D gene. Trimming cost V 3 bases and J 5 bases, with 10 bases left between them. Germline assignment: CDR1 MDHEN and CDR2 SYDVKM. This CDR3 is 14 amino acids long.

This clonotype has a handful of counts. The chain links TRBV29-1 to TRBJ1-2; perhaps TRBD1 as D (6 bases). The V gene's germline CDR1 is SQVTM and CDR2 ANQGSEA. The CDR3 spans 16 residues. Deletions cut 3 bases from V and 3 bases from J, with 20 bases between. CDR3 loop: CSVDEGRGGGHYGYTF. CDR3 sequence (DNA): TGCAGCGTTGATGAGGGACGAGGTGGGGGGCACTATGGCTACACCTTC. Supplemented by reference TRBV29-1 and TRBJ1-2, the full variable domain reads SAVISQKPSRDICQRGTSLTIQCQVDSQVTMMFWYRQQPGQSLTLIATANQGSEATYESGFVIDKFPISRPNLTFSTLTVSNMSPEDSSIYLCSVDEGRGGGHYGYTFGSGTRLTVV.

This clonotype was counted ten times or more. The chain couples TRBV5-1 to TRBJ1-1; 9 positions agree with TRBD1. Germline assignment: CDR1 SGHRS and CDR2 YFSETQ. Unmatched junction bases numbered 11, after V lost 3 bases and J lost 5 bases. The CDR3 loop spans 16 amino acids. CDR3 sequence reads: CASSWTTGQGLTEAFF. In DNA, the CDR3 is TGCGCCAGCAGCTGGACAACCGGACAGGGGTTGACTGAAGCTTTCTTT.